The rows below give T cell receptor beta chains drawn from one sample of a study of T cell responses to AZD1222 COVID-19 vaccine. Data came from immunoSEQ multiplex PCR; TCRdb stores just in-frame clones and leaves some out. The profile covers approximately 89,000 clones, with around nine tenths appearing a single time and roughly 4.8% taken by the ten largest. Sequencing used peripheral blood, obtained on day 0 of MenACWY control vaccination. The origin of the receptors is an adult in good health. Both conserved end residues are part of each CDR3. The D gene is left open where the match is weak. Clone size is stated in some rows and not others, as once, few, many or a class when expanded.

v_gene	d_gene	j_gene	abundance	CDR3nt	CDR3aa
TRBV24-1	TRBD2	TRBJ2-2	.	TGTGCCACCAGTCAATGGGGCGGGGGACCCGGGGAGCTGTTTTTT	CATSQWGGGPGELFF
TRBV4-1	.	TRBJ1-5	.	TGCGCCAGCAGCCAAGCCCTCGGAAGGGATTATCAGCCCCAGCATTTT	CASSQALGRDYQPQHF
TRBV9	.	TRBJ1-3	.	TGTGCCAGCAGCGTAGGAGCTGACTCTGGAAACACCATATATTTT	CASSVGADSGNTIYF
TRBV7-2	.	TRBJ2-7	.	TGTGCCAGCAGCAAGACCGCAACAGGCCTGTACGAGCAGTACTTC	CASSKTATGLYEQYF
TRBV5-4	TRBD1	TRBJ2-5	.	TGTGCCAGCAGTTATGCTGGGACAGGGGAGACCCAGTACTTC	CASSYAGTGETQYF
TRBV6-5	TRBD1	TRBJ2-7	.	TGTGCCAGCAGTATGGACAGGATCTCCGAGCAGTACTTC	CASSMDRISEQYF
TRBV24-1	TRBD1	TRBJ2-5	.	TGTGCCACCAGTGACGTCGACAGGGGTCCCCAAGAGACCCAGTACTTC	CATSDVDRGPQETQYF
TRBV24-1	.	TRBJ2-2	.	TGTGCCACCAGACAGGGTAGGACCGGGGAGCTGTTTTTT	CATRQGRTGELFF
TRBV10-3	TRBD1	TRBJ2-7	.	TGTGCCATCAGTGAGGCCCAGGGGGCGTTTTCCCTTACCTACGAGCAGTACTTC	CAISEAQGAFSLTYEQYF
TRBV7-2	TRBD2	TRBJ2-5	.	TGTGCCAGCAGCCGGACTAGCGGGAGGCGGGGGGAGACCCAGTACTTC	CASSRTSGRRGETQYF
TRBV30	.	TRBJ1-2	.	TGTGCCTGGAGTGTAGGGATCGACTATGGCTACACCTTC	CAWSVGIDYGYTF
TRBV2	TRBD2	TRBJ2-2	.	TGTGCCAGCAGGCTAGCGGGAGTGTGGGCCGGGGAGCTGTTTTTT	CASRLAGVWAGELFF
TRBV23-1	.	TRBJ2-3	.	TGCGCCAGCAGTCAATCGTATTCGAGCACAGATACGCAGTATTTT	CASSQSYSSTDTQYF
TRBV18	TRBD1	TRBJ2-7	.	TGTGCCAGCTCACGGGACAGGGAGGTCAACGAGCAGTACTTC	CASSRDREVNEQYF
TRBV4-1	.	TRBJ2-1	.	TGCGCCAGCAGCCATGTTCTAGCGCAGAGCTCCTACAATGAGCAGTTCTTC	CASSHVLAQSSYNEQFF
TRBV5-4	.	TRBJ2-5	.	TGTGCCAGCAGCTTGACTAGCATGGAGACCCAGTACTTC	CASSLTSMETQYF
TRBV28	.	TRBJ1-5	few	TGTGCCAGCAGTATGGAAGGGAATCAGCCCCAGCATTTT	CASSMEGNQPQHF
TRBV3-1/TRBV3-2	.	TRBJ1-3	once	TGTGCCAGCAGCCAAGATACAGTTGGAAACACCATATATTTT	CASSQDTVGNTIYF
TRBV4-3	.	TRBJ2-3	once	TGCGCCAGCAGCGAACAGGGAGCTAGCACAGATACGCAGTATTTT	CASSEQGASTDTQYF
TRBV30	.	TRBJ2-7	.	TGTGCCTGGAGTATGGAGGTCCCGGACTACGAGCAGTACTTC	CAWSMEVPDYEQYF
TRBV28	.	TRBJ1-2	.	TGTGCCAGCAGACCGCCTTTTGAGGGAGGCTACACCTTC	CASRPPFEGGYTF
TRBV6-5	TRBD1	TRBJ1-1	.	TGTGCCAGCCGATCTGGACAGGGGCAGTACACTGAAGCTTTCTTT	CASRSGQGQYTEAFF
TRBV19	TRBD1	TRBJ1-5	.	TGTGCCAGTAGGCTCAGGGGGGGGCCCAATCAGCCCCAGCATTTT	CASRLRGGPNQPQHF
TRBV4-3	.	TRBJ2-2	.	TGCGCCAGCAGCCAAGATTATGGAACCACCGGGGAGCTGTTTTTT	CASSQDYGTTGELFF
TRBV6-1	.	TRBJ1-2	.	TGTGCCAGCAGTGAGGGCGGCTTAGGGGGCTACACCTTC	CASSEGGLGGYTF
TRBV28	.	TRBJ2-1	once	TGTGCCAGCAGTTTGCGAACCGGGACAAGCAATGAGCAGTTCTTC	CASSLRTGTSNEQFF
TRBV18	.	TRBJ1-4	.	TGTGCCAGCTCACCGATGGAGTTATCGATAGCCACTAATGAAAAACTGTTTTTT	CASSPMELSIATNEKLFF
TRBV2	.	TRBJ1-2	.	TGTGCCAGCAGTATCAGCTCCTATGGCTACACCTTC	CASSISSYGYTF
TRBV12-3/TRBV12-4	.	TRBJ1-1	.	TGTGCCAGCAGTGTGGGACCTAACACTGAAGCTTTCTTT	CASSVGPNTEAFF
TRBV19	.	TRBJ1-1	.	TGTGCCAGTAGCCCACCCCAGGGGCGGTACACTGAAGCTTTCTTT	CASSPPQGRYTEAFF
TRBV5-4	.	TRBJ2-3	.	TGTGCCAGCAGCCCCAACGGGAACACAGATACGCAGTATTTT	CASSPNGNTDTQYF
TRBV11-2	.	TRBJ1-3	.	TGTGCCAGCAGCTACTTGGGAGTTGTGAACACCATATATTTT	CASSYLGVVNTIYF
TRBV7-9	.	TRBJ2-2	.	TGTGCCAGCAGCTTTTCGGGCGCCACGAACACCGGGGAGCTGTTTTTT	CASSFSGATNTGELFF
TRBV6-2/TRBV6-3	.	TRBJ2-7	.	TGTGCCAGCAGTTCGAGGGGTGGACTGCCGGGGGAGCAGTACTTC	CASSSRGGLPGEQYF
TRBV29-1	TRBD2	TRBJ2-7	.	TGCAGCGTTGAAGCGGGAGGGCCCTACGAGCAGTACTTC	CSVEAGGPYEQYF
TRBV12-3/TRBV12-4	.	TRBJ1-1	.	TGTGCCAGCAGTTTAACGCAGAACACTGAAGCTTTCTTT	CASSLTQNTEAFF
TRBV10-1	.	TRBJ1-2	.	TGCGCCAGCAGTGACGGAACGGGCTATGGCTACACCTTC	CASSDGTGYGYTF
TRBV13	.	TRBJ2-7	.	TGTGCCAGCAGCCGTCGCGGGACGGTGTCCTACGAGCAGTACTTC	CASSRRGTVSYEQYF
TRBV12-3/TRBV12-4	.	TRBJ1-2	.	TGTGCCAGCAGTCCACCCCGGACGTATGGCTACACCTTC	CASSPPRTYGYTF